This passage covers 3 T cell receptor beta chains from one sample sequenced in a study of T cells in Graves' hyperthyroidism and ophthalmopathy. TCR beta CDR3 regions were amplified from RNA transcripts. HTBI primers were employed in a first-round RT-PCR of the TCR CDR3. One entry per CDR3 protein, called by TCRdb with MiXCR from the multiplex PCR reads. The sample carries about 530,000 distinct CDR3 sequences, 17% recorded once. Sequenced sample: blood. These receptors all come from a woman younger than 35 with Graves' ophthalmopathy.

This clonotype has ten or more counts. The chain carries TRBV3-1 and TRBJ2-7, with D unresolved. The CDR3 length is 14 residues. CDR1 LGHDT and CDR2 YNNKEL come from the germline V gene (reference sequence). Trimming left V 3 bases short and J 2 bases short, with 11 bases between. The chain's CDR3 is CASSHQLKPYEQYF. The CDR3 DNA is TGTGCCAGCAGCCACCAACTGAAACCCTACGAGCAGTACTTC.

This clonotype was seen only a few times. CDR3 region: CASSPVTGESQPQHF. The CDR3 DNA reads as TGTGCCAGTAGTCCTGTGACAGGGGAAAGTCAGCCCCAGCATTTT. The rearrangement uses TRBV19 and TRBJ1-5, with 8 bases fitting TRBD1. The CDR3 runs to 15 residues. The J segment lost 6 bases and the V segment lost 5 bases, leaving 9 bases of the junction unmatched. The germline CDR1 and CDR2 sequences are LNHDA and SQIVND (reference sequence).

In its sample, this clonotype was seen many times. The V and J genes are TRBV7-3 and TRBJ1-1; D unresolved. Trimming removed 7 bases at V and 11 bases at J, with 5 bases between. Germline assignment: CDR1 SGHTA and CDR2 FQGTGA. This CDR3 has 8 residues. CDR3 sequence: CASIGAFF. The DNA of the CDR3 is TGTGCCAGCATTGGTGCTTTCTTT.